One T cell receptor beta chain is described in this entry. Its matching antigen is unknown. The time point: week 23, last vaccination. Doses comprised 300 ug of mutant IDH1 20-mer peptide each, plus topical imiquimod. This sample stems from a study of a mutant IDH1 vaccine in newly diagnosed glioma. TCRdb's copy holds only in-frame clones and misses some; the assay was immunoSEQ multiplex PCR. The profile covers 40,000 to 45,000 clones, with 70% to 85% appearing a single time and over 2% taken by the ten largest. The CDR3 runs to 15 residues. V trimming: 5 bases; J trimming: 1 base; junction bases outside the gene matches: 7. Germline CDR1 is LNHDA and CDR2 is SQIVND (reference sequence).

The chain has TRBV19 and TRBJ2-5; 7 bases are shared with TRBD1. The receptor's source is a woman between 18 and 29 years old with glioma. Some clones in this sample may be carry-over from other donors' samples. The sequences come from PBMCs, collected from a glioma patient whose treatment included an IDH1 peptide vaccine. The CDR3 bases are TGTGCCAGTAGTGGGGGACAGCGTAGCCAAGAGACCCAGTACTTC. It translates to CASSGGQRSQETQYF.